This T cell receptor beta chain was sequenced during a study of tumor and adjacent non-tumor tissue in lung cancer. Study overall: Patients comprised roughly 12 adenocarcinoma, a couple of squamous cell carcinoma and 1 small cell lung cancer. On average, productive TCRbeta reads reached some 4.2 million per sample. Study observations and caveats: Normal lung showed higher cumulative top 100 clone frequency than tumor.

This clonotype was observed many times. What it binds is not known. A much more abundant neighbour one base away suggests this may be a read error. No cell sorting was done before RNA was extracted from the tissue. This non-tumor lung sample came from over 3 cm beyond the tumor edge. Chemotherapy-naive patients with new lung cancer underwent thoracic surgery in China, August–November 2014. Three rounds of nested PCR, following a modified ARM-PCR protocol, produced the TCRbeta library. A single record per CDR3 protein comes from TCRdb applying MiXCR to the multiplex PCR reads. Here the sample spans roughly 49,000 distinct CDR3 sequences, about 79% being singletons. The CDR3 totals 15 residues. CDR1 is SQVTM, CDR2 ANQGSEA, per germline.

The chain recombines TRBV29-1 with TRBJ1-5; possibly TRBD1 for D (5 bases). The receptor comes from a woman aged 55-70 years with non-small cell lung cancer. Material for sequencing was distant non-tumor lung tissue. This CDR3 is CSVAKNSGPNQPRHF. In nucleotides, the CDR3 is TGCAGCGTTGCTAAGAACTCAGGGCCTAATCAGCCCCGGCATTTT.